The sequence of this TCR beta chain was determined in a study of T-cell reconstitution after alpha-beta-depleted transplantation in children listed by TCRdb under 2016. Background for the entire study: The study quantitatively tracked T-cell immune reconstitution after TCRalphabeta/CD19-depleted allogeneic hematopoietic cell transplantation in children using TCR repertoire profiling. The investigation overall reported the following: In some patients, the high TCRbeta diversity seen at day 60 was put down to recipient T cells and intrathymic progenitors that had survived conditioning. Apparently early alphabetaT-cell count recovery about two months after transplant reportedly relied on only several hundred rapidly expanded clones derived from non-depleted graft cells. The frequencies of hyperexpanded clones fell over the following months, and after one year, T-cell counts and TCRbeta diversity were mostly attributed to newly produced T cells.

CDR1 and CDR2 were assigned from the germline V gene as SGHRS and YFSETQ. The CDR3, from cysteine to phenylalanine, totals 15 residues. The sequence is cut down to CDR3 DNA, 45 bases in frame from base 1. V has 4 bases trimmed and J has 4 bases trimmed; junction bases matching no gene number 8. Library prep was done by PCR. Data came from an Illumina HiSeq 2500. Molecular barcoding was employed in the preparation of TCR libraries, with unique molecular identifiers being used to normalize TCRbeta repertoire quantification. The public sequencing data were trimmed at Q25 with fastp and processed into clonotypes with MiXCR by TCRdb, which kept only in-frame beta chains. Duplicate CDR3 protein sequences are folded into a single record with the most common DNA and genes. Here the sample has around 420,000 distinct CDR3 sequences; 15% to 20% occur a single time. The top ten hold approximately 28% of the sample.

The sample's treatment or condition label is to be understood as: allogeneic hematopoietic cell transplantation with graft depleted of TCRalphabeta T cells and CD19 B cells. The children who served as transplant recipients had been given grafts of TCRalphabeta/CD19-depleted allogeneic hematopoietic cells. This clonotype was observed a few times. This receptor's antigen is unknown. Base qualities are not at hand, and no much larger clone is one base apart. The V and J genes are TRBV5-1 and TRBJ2-1, with TRBD2 matching 7 junction bases. This receptor was identified in a boy in the first two years of life who had a stem cell transplant for Wiskott-Aldrich syndrome, so the T cells may come from the graft donor. This specimen was PBMCs, mostly from graft donor cells, taken 360 days after TCRalphabeta/CD19-depleted stem cell transplant. The CDR3 sequence is CASSRLAVLYNEQFF. In nucleotide form, the sequence is TGCGCCAGCAGCCGGCTAGCGGTGCTTTACAATGAGCAGTTCTTC. With all but the CDR3 taken from the reference TRBV5-1 and TRBJ2-1 genes, the full variable domain is: KAGVTQTPRYLIKTRGQQVTLSCSPISGHRSVSWYQQTPGQGLQFLFEYFSETQRNKGNFPGRFSGRQFSNSRSEMNVSTLELGDSALYLCASSRLAVLYNEQFFGPGTRLTVL.